The 25 T cell receptor beta chains below come from one sample, sequenced in a study of T cells in tuberculosis. The table came from immunoSEQ multiplex PCR; TCRdb's copy has only in-frame clones and leaves some out. The profile shows roughly 35,000 clones, approximately 91% of them singletons. Material: PBMCs. Every receptor here comes from a donor between 10 and 35 years old with latent tuberculosis or without tuberculosis infection.

The J gene is TRBJ2-1, the V gene TRBV2, with 11 bases fitting TRBD1. Germline CDR1 is SNHLY and CDR2 is FYNNEI. The CDR3 runs 14 residues. V lost 8 bases and J lost 7; bases outside the gene matches: 7. CDR3: CASLGQGAKNEQFF. The CDR3 region has the DNA TGTGCCAGCCTAGGACAGGGGGCAAAGAATGAGCAGTTCTTC.

The chain employs TRBV19 and TRBJ1-2; 7 nucleotides align to TRBD1. The germline V gene has CDR1 LNHDA and CDR2 SQIVND (reference sequence). J was trimmed by 2 bases and V by 8 bases; bases with no gene match: 14. The CDR3 has 16 amino acids. CDR3 sequence reads: CASSLNRQGVNYGYTF. Here the CDR3 DNA reads TGTGCCAGTTCCCTTAATAGGCAGGGGGTGAACTATGGCTACACCTTC.

The chain carries TRBV28 and TRBJ2-3, with TRBD1 as a possible D gene (6 bases). Per germline, CDR1 MDHEN and CDR2 SYDVKM. V gave up 7 bases and J gave up 2 bases, with 16 bases separating them. The CDR3 runs to 15 residues. The CDR3 is CASTIPGQTTDTQYF. As DNA, the CDR3 is TGTGCCAGCACCATACCCGGACAGACCACAGATACGCAGTATTTT.

This chain joins TRBV6-5 and TRBJ2-1; 7 bases map to TRBD2. The CDR3 extends over 15 amino acids. Germline CDR1 MNHEY, CDR2 SVGAGI. After removal of 7 bases from V and 8 bases from J, the junction contained 14 bases not matched to a gene. CDR3 sequence (DNA): TGTGCCAGCACCCCGTCGGCGGGAGAGTTGGATGAGCAGTTCTTC. Translated, it gives CASTPSAGELDEQFF.

The V call is TRBV27, the J call TRBJ2-6; D remains unclear. The CDR3 is made up of 19 amino acids. Germline CDR1 and CDR2: MNHEY and SMNVEV (reference sequence). V was clipped by 5 bases and J by 0 bases, with 20 bases between them. The CDR3 bases are TGTGCCAGCAGTGGAGAGAGAGAGGCCCTTTTCTCTGGGGCCAACGTCCTGACTTTC. Protein product: CASSGEREALFSGANVLTF.

The rearrangement joins TRBV18 to TRBJ1-1; D gene ambiguous. This CDR3 comprises 13 residues. With 3 bases removed from V and 2 bases from J, the gap between germline ends came to 7 bases. Germline CDR1 reads KGHSH; CDR2 reads LQKENI. CDR3 residues: CASSPDLNTEAFF. In DNA form, the CDR3 reads TGTGCCAGCTCACCGGACTTAAACACTGAAGCTTTCTTT.

This clone was observed once. Here the CDR3 DNA reads TGTGCCAGCAGCCCGAGACAGGACAACCCACGCGAGCAGTACTTC. Translated: CASSPRQDNPREQYF. V gene TRBV7-2 combines with J gene TRBJ2-7, with a possible D match to TRBD1 (6 bases). V lost 5 bases and J 6 bases, leaving 20 bases between the germline ends. The CDR3 runs to 15 residues. CDR1 is SGHTA, CDR2 FQGNSA, per germline.

This chain uses TRBV30 with TRBJ2-2; D not certain. In germline, CDR1 is GTSNPN, CDR2 SVGIG (reference sequence). V lost 4 bases, J lost 5 bases, and 14 bases lay in between. The CDR3 sequence is 14 residues long. The CDR3 sequence is CAWTPRIRTGELFF. The CDR3 DNA reads TGTGCCTGGACGCCCCGGATCAGGACCGGGGAGCTGTTTTTT.

V and J are TRBV4-3 and TRBJ2-1, with TRBD2 matching 7 bases. This CDR3 has 17 residues. Germline CDR1 LGHNA, CDR2 YSLEER. Germline trimming cut 1 base from V and 0 bases from J; bases unmatched to any gene: 6. The CDR3 spells CASSQVAGGSSYNEQFF. As DNA, the CDR3 is TGCGCCAGCAGCCAAGTGGCCGGGGGGAGCTCCTACAATGAGCAGTTCTTC.

This clone has just one count. The rearrangement uses TRBV5-4 and TRBJ1-1; 7 nucleotides match TRBD1. V shed 5 bases, J shed 5 bases, and the junction held 12 bases outside the gene matches. The CDR3 consists of 15 residues. Germline-derived CDR1 and CDR2 are SGHNT and YYREEE (reference sequence). The CDR3, as DNA: TGTGCCAGCAGTGCCGGACAGCCGGGACAGACTGAAGCTTTCTTT. Translation gives CASSAGQPGQTEAFF.

The CDR3: CASSQGPPSGGGIYTQYF. The CDR3 DNA reads as TGCGCCAGCAGCCAGGGCCCGCCCAGCGGGGGGGGCATTTATACGCAGTATTTT. The V call is TRBV4-3, the J call TRBJ2-3; 10 bases match TRBD2. Germline CDR1 reads LGHNA; CDR2 reads YSLEER. The CDR3 contains 18 residues. The J segment lost 7 bases and the V segment lost 3 bases, leaving 16 bases of the junction unmatched.

The chain is built from TRBV28 and TRBJ1-4; 8 bases are shared with TRBD1. Germline CDR1 is MDHEN and CDR2 is SYDVKM. The CDR3 sequence is 15 residues long. Trimming removed 5 bases from V and 5 bases from J; junction bases left unmatched: 7. CDR3 region: CASSIGTGGNEKLFF. DNA for the CDR3: TGTGCCAGCAGTATTGGGACAGGAGGAAATGAAAAACTGTTTTTT.

V usage is TRBV9 and J usage is TRBJ1-2, with 8 bases lining up with TRBD1. With V trimmed by 3 bases and J by 6 bases, 16 bases remained unmatched. CDR1 and CDR2 (germline): SGDLS, YYNGEE. This CDR3 comprises 17 residues. CDR3 protein: CASSGPGTGTNRDGYTF. For the CDR3, the DNA is TGTGCCAGCAGCGGACCCGGGACAGGTACGAATAGGGATGGCTACACCTTC.

V and J are TRBV5-1 and TRBJ2-1, with 11 bases lining up with TRBD2. In germline, CDR1 is SGHRS, CDR2 YFSETQ. Trimming at V came to 4 bases and at J to 3 bases, leaving 3 bases not matched to a gene. There are 15 residues in the CDR3. The CDR3 DNA follows: TGCGCCAGCAGCCTAGGGACTAGCGGCTACAATGAGCAGTTCTTC. This sequence encodes CASSLGTSGYNEQFF.

The chain combines TRBV7-2 with TRBJ1-4; TRBD1 aligns across 11 bases. The junction had 13 bases not matched to a gene; V was cut back by 5 bases and J by 8 bases. This CDR3 has 17 amino acids. Germline CDR1 is SGHTA and CDR2 is FQGNSA. The CDR3 reads CASSPGQGARVGEKLFF. In DNA, the CDR3 is TGTGCCAGCAGCCCCGGACAGGGGGCGCGTGTTGGGGAAAAACTGTTTTTT.

The chain carries TRBV7-2 and TRBJ2-2; D may be TRBD1 (5 bases). This CDR3 has 16 residues. The germline gives CDR1 SGHTA, CDR2 FQGNSA. V was pared by 2 bases and J by 7 bases, with 17 bases between. In DNA, the CDR3 is TGTGCCAGCAGCTTAAGTCTGGGCAGGGAAGACGGGGAGCTGTTTTTT. Its translation is CASSLSLGREDGELFF.

The chain has TRBV7-9 and TRBJ2-3, with no clear D. Deletions cut 8 bases from V and 5 bases from J, with 8 bases between. The germline gives CDR1 SEHNR, CDR2 FQNEAQ (reference sequence). This CDR3 is 11 amino acids long. The CDR3 nucleotides read TGTGCCAGCTCCCGAGGAGATACGCAGTATTTT. As protein: CASSRGDTQYF.

This chain uses TRBV19 with TRBJ1-5, with 9 bases aligning to TRBD1. Germline values: CDR1 LNHDA, CDR2 SQIVND (reference sequence). The CDR3 consists of 18 residues. The trim removed 2 bases at V and 8 bases at J, leaving 16 bases unmatched. This CDR3 is CASSIPPHGTGPRKPQHF. CDR3 DNA: TGTGCCAGTAGTATACCCCCCCACGGGACAGGGCCAAGGAAGCCCCAGCATTTT.

This clone is a singleton in its sample. The chain has TRBV6-6 and TRBJ1-5; the match to TRBD1 covers 7 bases. Germline V CDR1 and CDR2: MNHNY, SVGAGI (reference sequence). The CDR3 covers 14 residues. The V gene end was trimmed by 2 bases and the J gene end by 6 bases; junction bases not matched to a gene: 4. The CDR3 is CASSYQGEAQPQHF. The CDR3 DNA follows: TGTGCCAGCAGTTACCAGGGGGAAGCTCAGCCCCAGCATTTT.

The V call is TRBV4-3, the J call TRBJ2-7; 10 bases align to TRBD1. Per germline, CDR1 LGHNA and CDR2 YSLEER. The CDR3 consists of 15 residues. The trim removed 4 bases at V and 2 bases at J, leaving 5 bases unmatched. The chain's CDR3 is CASSLETGGAYEQYF. The CDR3 DNA is TGCGCCAGCAGCCTGGAGACAGGGGGCGCCTACGAGCAGTACTTC.

This rearrangement joins TRBV7-8 to TRBJ1-5; D remains unclear. The ends were cut back, 0 bases at V and 2 bases at J, with 11 bases in the middle. The germline CDR1 and CDR2 sequences are SGHVS and FQNEAQ. The CDR3 length is 16 residues. CDR3 DNA sequence: TGTGCCAGCAGCTTAGCGGAGCGGCTTCGCAATCAGCCCCAGCATTTT. This encodes CASSLAERLRNQPQHF.

The chain uses TRBV10-3 and TRBJ2-1; the match to TRBD1 covers 9 bases. CDR1 is ENHRY and CDR2 is SYGVKD in the germline V gene. This CDR3 has 14 residues. The junction had 4 bases not matched to a gene; V was cut back by 2 bases and J by 8 bases. The CDR3 sequence: CAISEPNRGHEQFF. CDR3 bases: TGTGCCATCAGTGAGCCTAACAGGGGGCATGAGCAGTTCTTC.

DNA for the CDR3: TGTGCCAGCAGTTATGCGGGACAGGGCAATCAGCCCCAGCATTTT. It yields the protein CASSYAGQGNQPQHF. The chain recombines TRBV27 with TRBJ1-5; 8 nucleotides align to TRBD1. V shed 4 bases and J 2 bases; nucleotides not matched to a gene: 4. From germline, CDR1 is MNHEY and CDR2 SMNVEV (reference sequence). This CDR3 spans 15 amino acids.

This chain uses TRBV28 with TRBJ1-2, with D possibly being TRBD1 (5 bases). The V end lost 8 bases, the J end lost 5 bases, and 18 bases lay between the germline ends. There are 14 residues in the CDR3. Germline V gene data show CDR1 as MDHEN and CDR2 as SYDVKM. The CDR3 is CASLLGGPGYGYTF. DNA for the CDR3: TGTGCCAGCCTACTGGGGGGACCCGGTTATGGCTACACCTTC.

The chain carries TRBV7-2 and TRBJ2-7; maybe TRBD2 (5 bases). Deletions cut 5 bases from V and 7 bases from J, with 9 bases between. CDR3 length: 11 amino acids. Germline lookup yields CDR1 SGHTA and CDR2 FQGNSA. The CDR3 region is CASSKEVEQYF. Here the CDR3 DNA reads TGTGCCAGCAGCAAGGAGGTGGAGCAGTACTTC.